The 27 T cell receptor beta chains in this list originate from one sample, sequenced in a study of blood T cell repertoires in COVID-19 (dated by TCRdb to 2018 to 2020). The library relied on the immunoSEQ multiplex PCR assay. The source is immuneACCESS, and TCRdb retained only in-frame sequences with V and J called. Part of the clones is not carried over; for the studies checked, unresolved V genes explain less than half of this, and the remainder is unexplained. The sample records about 330,000 clones, 86% of which are singletons. Under 2% of the sample is held by the ten biggest clonotypes. Material: peripheral blood. The receptors stem from a woman in her forties or fifties with acute or convalescent COVID-19.

This chain uses TRBV2 with TRBJ2-5, with TRBD1 identical over 9 bases. The CDR3 runs to 15 residues. V was pared by 4 bases and J by 4 bases, with 7 bases of the junction left unmatched. Germline V CDR1 and CDR2: SNHLY, FYNNEI. The CDR3 nucleotides read TGTGCCAGCAGTGGACGACAGGGGGGAGGAGAGACCCAGTACTTC. Its translation is CASSGRQGGGETQYF. Supplemented by reference TRBV2 and TRBJ2-5, the full variable domain reads EPEVTQTPSHQVTQMGQEVILRCVPISNHLYFYWYRQILGQKVEFLVSFYNNEISEKSEIFDDQFSVERPDGSNFTLKIRSTKLEDSAMYFCASSGRQGGGETQYFGPGTRLLVL.

The V and J genes are TRBV24-1 and TRBJ2-3; possibly TRBD2 for D (5 bases). The CDR3 runs 15 residues. Germline V gene sequence: CDR1 KGHDR, CDR2 SFDVKD. The V gene lost 3 bases and the J gene lost 6 bases, with 15 bases spanning the gap. CDR3 bases: TGTGCCACCAGTGATCGTGGACTTCGCAGGGATACGCAGTATTTT. This translates into CATSDRGLRRDTQYF.

This clone has just a few counts. J is TRBJ1-3 and V is TRBV28; D possibly corresponds to TRBD1 (5 bases). Trimming left V 3 bases short and J 1 base short, with 10 bases between. The CDR3 is 15 residues long. Germline V gives CDR1 MDHEN, CDR2 SYDVKM. The CDR3 DNA reads TGTGCCAGCAGTTTGCGCAGGGTGTCTGGAAACACCATATATTTT. Protein: CASSLRRVSGNTIYF. Using reference TRBV28 and TRBJ1-3 for the parts outside the CDR3, the full variable domain is DVKVTQSSRYLVKRTGEKVFLECVQDMDHENMFWYRQDPGLGLRLIYFSYDVKMKEKGDIPEGYSVSREKKERFSLILESASTNQTSMYLCASSLRRVSGNTIYFGEGSWLTVV.

This sequence joins TRBV5-1 and TRBJ2-2; D unclear. Germline loops: CDR1 SGHRS, CDR2 YFSETQ. The CDR3 spans 19 residues. The V and J ends lost 0 bases and 0 bases respectively, with 18 bases between them. The CDR3 DNA is TGCGCCAGCAGCTTGGCCTTCAGTCCATCGCGGACGAACACCGGGGAGCTGTTTTTT. Protein product: CASSLAFSPSRTNTGELFF.

The V and J genes are TRBV30 and TRBJ2-1; 7 bases fit TRBD2. J was trimmed by 9 bases and V by 0 bases; bases with no gene match: 5. CDR3 size: 13 residues. Germline values: CDR1 GTSNPN, CDR2 SVGIG (reference sequence). The CDR3 here is CAWSVAGVGEQFF. Here the CDR3 DNA reads TGTGCCTGGAGTGTTGCGGGGGTGGGTGAGCAGTTCTTC.

The chain carries TRBV4-3 and TRBJ1-1; D remains unclear. There are 14 residues in the CDR3. The germline V gene has CDR1 LGHNA and CDR2 YSLEER. The V gene lost 1 base and the J gene lost 6 bases, with 12 bases spanning the gap. CDR3 sequence (DNA): TGCGCCAGCAGCCAAGTCATACGGGGATCTGAAGCTTTCTTT. It codes for CASSQVIRGSEAFF.

This clone has only a few counts. This chain links TRBV5-8 with TRBJ1-6; no clear D gene. Trimming took 3 bases from V and 0 from J, leaving 7 bases between them. CDR1 is SGHTS and CDR2 is YDEGEE in the germline V gene. This CDR3 contains 15 residues. CDR3 in DNA: TGTGCCAGCAGCTCCACGAGCTCCTATAATTCACCCCTCCACTTT. Residues: CASSSTSSYNSPLHF.

This chain joins TRBV6-6 and TRBJ2-5; TRBD1 matches at 8 bases. V lost 8 bases, J lost 4 bases, and 12 bases stayed unmatched. CDR1 is MNHNY and CDR2 is SVGAGI in the germline V gene (reference sequence). The CDR3 spans 15 residues. CDR3 in amino acids: CASGRTGGLAETQYF. As DNA, the CDR3 is TGTGCCAGCGGAAGAACAGGGGGGCTCGCAGAGACCCAGTACTTC.

The chain is built from TRBV19 and TRBJ1-6; D gene ambiguous. Germline CDR1 reads LNHDA; CDR2 reads SQIVND (reference sequence). The CDR3 is made up of 13 amino acids. Trimming left V 3 bases short and J 10 bases short, with 10 bases between. The CDR3 coding sequence is TGTGCCAGTAGTATCGGACTGGACTCACCCCTCCACTTT. Translated: CASSIGLDSPLHF. Combining the CDR3 with reference TRBV19 and TRBJ1-6 gives the whole variable domain DGGITQSPKYLFRKEGQNVTLSCEQNLNHDAMYWYRQDPGQGLRLIYYSQIVNDFQKGDIAEGYSVSREKKESFPLTVTSAQKNPTAFYLCASSIGLDSPLHFGNGTRLTVT.

The J gene is TRBJ2-3, the V gene TRBV20-1, with 10 bases identical to TRBD1. V was clipped by 3 bases and J by 6 bases; unmatched bases: 6. This CDR3 region has 14 residues. The germline gives CDR1 DFQATT, CDR2 SNEGSKA (reference sequence). The CDR3 nucleotides read TGCAGTGCTAGTCGACAGGGGGCGGCGGATACGCAGTATTTT. It is translated as CSASRQGAADTQYF.

The rearrangement joins TRBV21-1 to TRBJ1-5; the table's D call, TRBD1, has no DNA check behind it. TRBV21-1 has pseudogene status. This CDR3 is built from 16 residues. In DNA, the CDR3 is TGTGCCAGCAGCAAAGTTCACGACAGGGGCAATCAGCCCCAGCATTTT. Encoded protein: CASSKVHDRGNQPQHF.

This chain joins TRBV27 and TRBJ1-2; D possibly corresponds to TRBD1 (6 bases). Per the germline V gene, CDR1 is MNHEY and CDR2 is SMNVEV (reference sequence). CDR3 length: 14 residues. Trimming took off 7 bases at V and 6 bases at J, with 18 bases between the two ends. The CDR3 nucleotides read TGTGCCAGCAAAGGAGGAACAGGGTGGAATGGCTACACCTTC. Translation gives CASKGGTGWNGYTF.

The V and J genes are TRBV11-3 and TRBJ2-1; 9 bases map to TRBD2. Per the germline V gene, CDR1 is SGHNT and CDR2 is YENEEA. The CDR3 has 16 amino acids. With V trimmed by 1 base and J by 5 bases, 6 bases remained unmatched. In DNA form, the CDR3 reads TGTGCCAGCAGCTTAGGGGGTAGCGGGGGACACAATGAGCAGTTCTTC. Its protein product is CASSLGGSGGHNEQFF.

The rearrangement joins TRBV7-2 to TRBJ1-4; no firm D call. The V gene lost 4 bases and the J gene lost 3 bases, with 6 bases spanning the gap. This CDR3 is 13 amino acids long. Germline V gene sequence: CDR1 SGHTA, CDR2 FQGNSA. The CDR3 here is CASSSEANEKLFF. The CDR3 DNA is TGTGCCAGCAGCTCAGAGGCTAATGAAAAACTGTTTTTT.

This clone has at least ten counts. As DNA, the CDR3 is TGTGCCAGCAGCCGGATTCGGGACAGGGGCTCCAATTCACCCCTCCACTTT. Translation gives CASSRIRDRGSNSPLHF. The V gene is TRBV7-2, the J gene TRBJ1-6; 10 positions match TRBD1. V trimming: 5 bases; J trimming: 7 bases; junction bases outside the gene matches: 11. Germline V gene data show CDR1 as SGHTA and CDR2 as FQGNSA. The CDR3 is 17 amino acids.

The chain joins TRBV5-1 to TRBJ1-1; TRBD1 agrees at 8 bases. This CDR3 has 15 amino acids. The trim removed 4 bases at V and 2 bases at J, leaving 7 bases unmatched. CDR1 and CDR2 (germline): SGHRS, YFSETQ. This CDR3 reads CASSAGQVHNTEAFF. The CDR3 nucleotides are TGCGCCAGCAGCGCGGGACAGGTTCACAACACTGAAGCTTTCTTT.

The rearrangement uses TRBV6-2 or TRBV6-3 and TRBJ2-3; TRBD2 agrees at 11 bases. V lost 5 bases and J lost 6; bases outside the gene matches: 7. CDR1 and CDR2 from the germline V gene are MNHEY and SVGEGT. The CDR3 is made up of 15 amino acids. The CDR3 coding sequence is TGTGCCAGCAGTCACATACTAGCGGGAGCCGATACGCAGTATTTT. Residues: CASSHILAGADTQYF.

The CDR3 DNA is TGTGCCAGCTCACCACTCCTAGCGGGAGCCACCGGGGAGCTGTTTTTT. This sequence encodes CASSPLLAGATGELFF. The chain combines TRBV18 with TRBJ2-2; TRBD2 agrees at 10 bases. CDR3 length equals 16 residues. Germline V gene data show CDR1 as KGHSH and CDR2 as LQKENI. Losses at the gene ends were 1 base for V and 4 bases for J; bases not matched to a gene: 3.

The rearrangement uses TRBV6-2 or TRBV6-3 and TRBJ2-1; D may be TRBD2 (5 bases). Germline lookup yields CDR1 MNHEY and CDR2 SVGEGT. V was clipped by 6 bases and J by 14 bases, with 14 bases between them. The CDR3 consists of 11 residues. The DNA for the CDR3 is TGTGCCAGCAGCCGGACCGGGGAAAAGTTCTTC. Its translation is CASSRTGEKFF.

The chain links TRBV11-2 to TRBJ2-7; 10 positions agree with TRBD2. CDR1 and CDR2 from the germline V gene are SGHAT and FQNNGV. CDR3 length equals 15 residues. V shed 5 bases and J 2 bases; nucleotides not matched to a gene: 6. Written as DNA, the CDR3 is TGTGCCAGCAGCGCACTAGCGGGAACTCCCTACGAGCAGTACTTC. Translation: CASSALAGTPYEQYF.

The chain uses TRBV28 and TRBJ1-4; 8 bases are shared with TRBD1. Germline CDR1 reads MDHEN; CDR2 reads SYDVKM. This CDR3 is 13 amino acids long. The trim removed 5 bases at V and 7 bases at J, leaving 3 bases unmatched. CDR3 region: CASSPGGGEKLFF. The CDR3 DNA is TGTGCCAGCAGTCCAGGGGGCGGTGAAAAACTGTTTTTT.

J is TRBJ2-7 and V is TRBV11-2; 7 bases agree with TRBD1. Germline V CDR1 and CDR2: SGHAT, FQNNGV. The CDR3 covers 17 residues. The V and J ends lost 1 base and 3 bases, in that order; junction bases with no gene match: 12. As DNA, the CDR3 is TGTGCCAGCAGCTTAGCTGGGCCCGGGACAGCGGACTACGAGCAGTACTTC. Translation: CASSLAGPGTADYEQYF.

V usage is TRBV7-7 and J usage is TRBJ1-5; possible D gene TRBD1, 5 bases. The ends were cut back, 5 bases at V and 1 base at J, with 9 bases in the middle. The CDR3 runs 14 residues. The germline V gene has CDR1 SSHAT and CDR2 FNYEAQ (reference sequence). The CDR3 region has the DNA TGTGCCAGCAGCGCGACAGCGAGCAATCAGCCCCAGCATTTT. It is translated as CASSATASNQPQHF. The variable domain in full, completed from reference TRBV7-7 and TRBJ1-5, reads GAGVSQSPRYKVTKRGQDVTLRCDPISSHATLYWYQQALGQGPEFLTYFNYEAQPDKSGLPSDRFSAERPEGSISTLTIQRTEQRDSAMYRCASSATASNQPQHFGDGTRLSIL.

This clone was recorded once. The V call is TRBV2, the J call TRBJ2-3, with a tentative D call TRBD2 (6 bases). Trimming stripped 5 bases from V and 1 base from J, with 16 bases between. CDR1 and CDR2 (germline): SNHLY, FYNNEI. The CDR3 runs to 16 residues. The CDR3 DNA sequence: TGTGCCAGCAGTAGGGATTCGGGAGCTGGCACAGATACGCAGTATTTT. Its protein product is CASSRDSGAGTDTQYF.

This chain uses TRBV29-1 with TRBJ1-4, with unresolved D. The CDR3 spans 13 residues. V gave up 4 bases and J gave up 1 base, with 7 bases separating them. Germline CDR1 is SQVTM and CDR2 is ANQGSEA. For the CDR3, the DNA is TGCAGCGTTGCTCTCCGAACTAATGAAAAACTGTTTTTT. Translated: CSVALRTNEKLFF.

This clone has a handful of counts. This chain uses TRBV19 with TRBJ2-7, with 7 bases aligning to TRBD2. The CDR3 has 14 amino acids. V dropped 3 bases and J dropped 0; count of bases not matched to a gene: 2. The germline V gene has CDR1 LNHDA and CDR2 SQIVND (reference sequence). Here the CDR3 reads CASSMGGSSYEQYF. The CDR3 bases are TGTGCCAGTAGTATGGGCGGGAGCTCCTACGAGCAGTACTTC.

This sequence joins TRBV14 and TRBJ2-2; D unresolved. Germline CDR1 SGHDN, CDR2 FVKESK. The CDR3 contains 16 residues. The germline V and J ends were trimmed by 0 bases and 6 bases, with 14 bases remaining between them. This CDR3 reads CASSQDEYSPSGELFF. In DNA form, the CDR3 reads TGTGCCAGCAGCCAAGATGAATACAGTCCTTCCGGGGAGCTGTTTTTT.